This T cell receptor (beta chain) came from a study of Ad26.COV2.S vaccination and SARS-CoV-2 variants. The overall study: Donor was assigned to the Ad26.COV2.S arm of trial COV1001.

Sequencing was performed with immunoSEQ multiplex PCR; in TCRdb, only in-frame clones are kept and a portion is missing. Of around 320,000 clones listed, around 84% are singletons. V dropped 3 bases and J dropped 8 bases, with 19 bases sitting between them. CDR3 length equals 15 residues. The V gene's germline CDR1 is SNHLY and CDR2 FYNNEI. Study findings and constraints: Substantial breadth in spike-specific CD8+ and CD4+ T cell responses was reportedly seen after vaccination. Researchers cautioned that TCR breadth and depth analyses may have underestimated total T cell responses.

In regard to this clone: Its specificity is unknown.

Treatment given: around 19 received Ad26.COV2.S at low or high dose, single or two shots; several received placebo; per-sample allocation not given. Repertoires come from day 63 after the first vaccine or placebo injection. Recruitment in Boston yielded a donor of adult age, 18-55 years. The chain is built from TRBV2 and TRBJ1-2, with D perhaps matching TRBD1 (5 bases). This TCR was recovered from a person aged 18-65 years who received the Ad26.COV2.S COVID-19 vaccine or a placebo. The sequenced sample was peripheral blood, obtained in a trial of Ad26.COV2.S vaccine versus placebo. The CDR3 spells CASSDERGDLKGYTF. CDR3 coding DNA: TGTGCCAGCAGTGACGAGCGGGGGGACCTTAAGGGCTACACCTTC.